The text below deals with one TCR beta chain. Its antigen remains unidentified. This sample was taken from a study of T cell responses to AZD1222 COVID-19 vaccine. TCRdb keeps only in-frame clones here, not all; method: immunoSEQ multiplex PCR. The data contain 150,000 or so clones, around nine tenths of them singletons. The CDR3 sequence is 16 residues long. The germline CDR1 and CDR2 sequences are SGHRS and YFSETQ. J lost 1 base, V lost 4 bases, and 10 bases had no gene match. The study's findings and limits: Donors in the cohort were predominantly white British and more often female, and clonal diversity was possibly underestimated.

The sample was peripheral blood, taken on day 0 of AZD1222 vaccination. This chain joins TRBV5-1 and TRBJ1-1, with TRBD1 matching 7 bases. The TCR comes from an adult in good health. The CDR3 DNA is TGCGCCAGCAGCAGGTTCCGACAGGGTGGGAACACTGAAGCTTTCTTT. Amino acids: CASSRFRQGGNTEAFF. The variable domain in full, with the rest retrieved from reference TRBV5-1 and TRBJ1-1, is KAGVTQTPRYLIKTRGQQVTLSCSPISGHRSVSWYQQTPGQGLQFLFEYFSETQRNKGNFPGRFSGRQFSNSRSEMNVSTLELGDSALYLCASSRFRQGGNTEAFFGQGTRLTVV.